A single sample is the source of the 28 T cell receptor beta chains below, sequenced in a study of response to subunit inactivated influenza vaccine. Using its own MiXCR run on the RT-PCR reads, TCRdb lists one record per CDR3 protein. The sample has 550,000 to 800,000 distinct CDR3 sequences; 11% to 15% are singletons. The input for sequencing was PBMCs from blood, taken roughly 15 days before vaccination. All receptors derive from a man aged 50-59 years who received an inactivated influenza vaccine.

Of note for this clonotype: A single base separates this from a much larger clone, so it may be a read error. The chain couples TRBV20-1 to TRBJ2-3; D might be TRBD1 (6 bases). The ends were cut back, 6 bases at V and 0 bases at J, with 13 bases in the middle. The CDR3 has 14 residues. Looked up from germline, CDR1 is DFQATT and CDR2 is SNEGSKA (reference sequence). The CDR3, as DNA: TGCAGTGCGACGAGAAGGGGGAGCACAGATACGCAGTATTTT. As protein: CSATRRGSTDTQYF.

This clonotype was counted only a few times. The chain has TRBV5-5 and TRBJ2-7, with 7 bases matching TRBD1. Germline lookup yields CDR1 SGHKS and CDR2 YYEKEE (reference sequence). The CDR3 has 14 residues. Unmatched junction bases numbered 5, after V lost 3 bases and J lost 2 bases. The DNA of the CDR3 is TGTGCCAGCAGCTCACTGACAGGGACCTACGAGCAGTACTTC. It specifies CASSSLTGTYEQYF.

The gene calls are TRBV5-1 and TRBJ2-7; D ambiguous. CDR1 is SGHRS, CDR2 YFSETQ, per germline. This CDR3 is 15 amino acids long. V lost 0 bases and J lost 0, with 10 bases in between. CDR3 in amino acids: CASSLDPVPSYEQYF. The CDR3, as DNA: TGCGCCAGCAGCTTGGACCCCGTTCCCTCCTACGAGCAGTACTTC.

This clonotype has just a few counts. DNA of the CDR3: TGCGCCAGCAGCCGGGTAGAAGTCTCCTACGAGCAGTACTTC. Translation gives CASSRVEVSYEQYF. The chain is built from TRBV4-1 and TRBJ2-7; D call uncertain. The CDR3 length is 14 residues. CDR1 and CDR2 (germline): MGHRA, YSYEKL. The V gene lost 4 bases and the J gene lost 0 bases, with 10 bases spanning the gap.

This clonotype appeared a few times. The gene calls are TRBV20-1 and TRBJ2-1; 7 positions match TRBD2. Germline loops: CDR1 DFQATT, CDR2 SNEGSKA (reference sequence). The CDR3 loop spans 15 amino acids. V shed 1 base and J 4 bases; nucleotides not matched to a gene: 7. The CDR3 here is CSARARGREYNEQFF. CDR3 DNA: TGCAGTGCTAGAGCGCGCGGGAGAGAGTACAATGAGCAGTTCTTC.

V is TRBV28 and J is TRBJ2-7, with TRBD1 identical over 9 bases. Germline CDR1 reads MDHEN; CDR2 reads SYDVKM. V trimming: 10 bases; J trimming: 3 bases; junction bases outside the gene matches: 16. The CDR3 contains 16 residues. CDR3 sequence reads: CATAGQGGGGRYEQYF. The CDR3 nucleotides read TGTGCCACCGCGGGACAGGGCGGCGGGGGACGCTACGAGCAGTACTTC.

This chain links TRBV4-2 with TRBJ1-1; TRBD1 aligns across 9 bases. The CDR3 has 17 amino acids. Germline V lookup: CDR1 LGHNA, CDR2 YNFKEQ. Losses at the gene ends were 2 bases for V and 1 base for J; bases not matched to a gene: 8. The CDR3 here is CASSQSGQGRTNTEAFF. The CDR3 nucleotides are TGTGCCAGCAGCCAATCTGGACAGGGGCGGACGAACACTGAAGCTTTCTTT.

This clonotype was seen many times. The chain recombines TRBV7-2 with TRBJ1-5, with no clear D. Germline V lookup: CDR1 SGHTA, CDR2 FQGNSA. Trimming removed 2 bases from V and 6 bases from J, with 8 bases in between. The CDR3 is made up of 13 amino acids. This CDR3 reads CASSLLSTQPQHF. The CDR3 coding sequence is TGTGCCAGCAGCTTACTATCAACTCAGCCCCAGCATTTT.

The V gene is TRBV27, the J gene TRBJ2-2; weak D call: TRBD1 (5 bases). The ends were cut back, 2 bases at V and 3 bases at J, with 16 bases in the middle. Germline lookup yields CDR1 MNHEY and CDR2 SMNVEV (reference sequence). The CDR3 consists of 17 residues. The chain's CDR3 is CASSLMGPRYDTGELFF. The CDR3, as DNA: TGTGCCAGCAGTTTAATGGGGCCCCGTTATGACACCGGGGAGCTGTTTTTT.

The chain has TRBV4-1 and TRBJ2-7; D may be TRBD1 (5 bases). Germline V gene lookup returns CDR1 MGHRA and CDR2 YSYEKL. The CDR3 covers 16 residues. V lost 2 bases and J 0 bases, leaving 14 bases between the germline ends. The chain's CDR3 is CASSQLSGKVSYEQYF. The CDR3 bases are TGCGCCAGCAGCCAACTCTCAGGGAAAGTCTCCTACGAGCAGTACTTC.

The V gene is TRBV10-3, the J gene TRBJ1-5; D is ambiguous. CDR1 ENHRY and CDR2 SYGVKD come from the germline V gene. The V and J ends lost 3 bases and 1 base respectively, with 10 bases between them. The CDR3 is made up of 15 amino acids. The CDR3 nucleotides read TGTGCCATCAGTGAACTCGGACGGAGCAATCAGCCCCAGCATTTT. It yields the protein CAISELGRSNQPQHF.

The J gene is TRBJ2-1, the V gene TRBV2; the D gene is possibly TRBD1 (5 bases). V lost 8 bases, J lost 3 bases, and 14 bases lay in between. Germline assignment: CDR1 SNHLY and CDR2 FYNNEI. The CDR3 runs 14 residues. The CDR3 region has the DNA TGTGCCAGCGGGGCTAGTACCTACTACAATGAGCAGTTCTTC. Its protein is CASGASTYYNEQFF.

V usage is TRBV7-9 and J usage is TRBJ2-2, with 11 bases identical to TRBD2. The CDR3 contains 17 residues. V was clipped by 5 bases and J by 5 bases; unmatched bases: 10. CDR1 is SEHNR and CDR2 is FQNEAQ in the germline V gene (reference sequence). CDR3 DNA sequence: TGTGCCAGCAGCCCAATAGCGGGAGGGCCGAGAACCGGGGAGCTGTTTTTT. This sequence encodes CASSPIAGGPRTGELFF.

This clonotype was seen a few times. The CDR3 sequence is CSARSSLVYGYTF. In DNA, the CDR3 is TGCAGTGCCAGGAGCAGCTTGGTCTATGGCTACACCTTC. The V gene is TRBV20-1, the J gene TRBJ1-2; no clear D. Germline V gene sequence: CDR1 DFQATT, CDR2 SNEGSKA (reference sequence). The CDR3 sequence is 13 residues long. The germline V and J ends were trimmed by 6 bases and 4 bases, with 15 bases remaining between them.

Of note for this clonotype: One end of the junction fails to match germline, which may point to a read error. This chain joins TRBV12-3 or TRBV12-4 and TRBJ2-1, with D perhaps matching TRBD2 (5 bases). This CDR3 is 13 amino acids long. CDR3 in DNA: TGTTCCAGCAGTTTAGCGCGTAGCAATGAGCAGTTCTTC. It yields the protein CSSSLARSNEQFF.

This clonotype was detected ten times or more. V gene TRBV6-1 combines with J gene TRBJ2-5, with D perhaps matching TRBD1 or TRBD2 (6 bases each). Germline CDR1 reads MNHNS; CDR2 reads SASEGT. This CDR3 spans 13 amino acids. Trimming took 7 bases from V and 4 from J, leaving 13 bases between them. Written as DNA, the CDR3 is TGTGCCAGCAAAAAGGGGGGCCGAGAGACCCAGTACTTC. Protein product: CASKKGGRETQYF.

This clonotype was observed a few times. This chain links TRBV10-2 with TRBJ2-7; 8 positions agree with TRBD1. The CDR3 runs 14 residues. Per germline, CDR1 WSHSY and CDR2 SAAADI. V gave up 5 bases and J gave up 6 bases; unmatched junction bases: 9. CDR3 DNA sequence: TGCGCCAGCAGTCCCCAGGGGGCAGACGCCGAGCAGTACTTC. Translated, it gives CASSPQGADAEQYF.

This clonotype has just a few counts. The chain recombines TRBV19 with TRBJ1-2; D uncertain. V was trimmed by 1 base and J by 7 bases, leaving 7 bases between them. This CDR3 has 12 amino acids. Germline values: CDR1 LNHDA, CDR2 SQIVND (reference sequence). CDR3 amino acids: CASSIGATGYTF. The CDR3 nucleotides are TGTGCCAGTAGTATAGGGGCAACTGGCTACACCTTC.

The rearrangement joins TRBV6-2 or TRBV6-3 to TRBJ2-1, with D possibly TRBD2 on 6 matching bases. V lost 7 bases, J lost 5 bases, and 18 bases lay in between. Germline CDR1 MNHEY, CDR2 SVGEGT. This CDR3 is built from 15 residues. CDR3 coding DNA: TGTGCCAGCACCACAAGCGGGCCCTTCCACAATGAGCAGTTCTTC. It yields the protein CASTTSGPFHNEQFF.

This clonotype was seen more than once but under ten times. V usage is TRBV15 and J usage is TRBJ1-5; TRBD1 aligns across 7 bases. The CDR3 is 15 amino acids. In germline, CDR1 is LNHNV, CDR2 YYDKDF (reference sequence). The trim removed 1 base at V and 7 bases at J, leaving 7 bases unmatched. CDR3 in DNA: TGTGCCACCAGCAGAGCCCGACAGGGATTACAGCCCCAGCATTTT. It translates to CATSRARQGLQPQHF.

This clonotype was recorded a few times. The J gene is TRBJ1-6, the V gene TRBV6-1; D gene unclear. The germline V gene encodes CDR1 MNHNS and CDR2 SASEGT. With 0 bases removed from V and 9 bases from J, the gap between germline ends came to 6 bases. This CDR3 region has 13 residues. This CDR3 is CASSEAAVSPLHF. The CDR3 nucleotides are TGTGCCAGCAGTGAAGCGGCAGTTTCACCCCTCCACTTT.

The chain carries TRBV4-2 and TRBJ2-7; 12 positions match TRBD2. With 4 bases clipped from V and 5 bases from J, the junction kept 6 bases outside the gene matches. The CDR3 extends over 15 amino acids. Looked up from germline, CDR1 is LGHNA and CDR2 is YNFKEQ. CDR3 in DNA: TGTGCCAGCAGCCTCAGGACTAGCGGGGCCCACGAGCAGTACTTC. It specifies CASSLRTSGAHEQYF.

The V and J genes are TRBV4-2 and TRBJ2-7, with 9 bases aligning to TRBD2. The germline V gene has CDR1 LGHNA and CDR2 YNFKEQ. V dropped 0 bases and J dropped 3; count of bases not matched to a gene: 3. This CDR3 spans 15 amino acids. DNA for the CDR3: TGTGCCAGCAGCCAAGAGCGGGAGGGCCTCTACGAGCAGTACTTC. The encoded protein is CASSQEREGLYEQYF.

This sequence joins TRBV7-2 and TRBJ2-1; D ambiguous. Germline lookup yields CDR1 SGHTA and CDR2 FQGNSA. The CDR3 is 13 amino acids. V was trimmed by 3 bases and J by 7 bases, leaving 10 bases between them. CDR3 amino acids: CASSLTRKNEQFF. Written as DNA, the CDR3 is TGTGCCAGCAGCTTGACCCGGAAGAATGAGCAGTTCTTC.

This clonotype was observed a single time. This chain connects TRBV6-1 to TRBJ2-3, with D possibly TRBD1 on 6 matching bases. V lost 6 bases, J lost 5 bases, and 15 bases lay in between. This CDR3 is 14 amino acids long. Germline assignment: CDR1 MNHNS and CDR2 SASEGT. The CDR3 is CASRSLEGEDTQYF. The CDR3 bases are TGTGCCAGCAGGAGCCTTGAGGGGGAAGATACGCAGTATTTT.

V is TRBV4-3 and J is TRBJ2-2; TRBD1 matches at 8 bases. V dropped 4 bases and J dropped 2; count of bases not matched to a gene: 6. Germline loops: CDR1 LGHNA, CDR2 YSLEER. This CDR3 spans 16 amino acids. The DNA of the CDR3 is TGCGCCAGCAGCCCCTCCGGACAGGGTAACACCGGGGAGCTGTTTTTT. As protein: CASSPSGQGNTGELFF.

This clonotype was recorded a few times. The chain is built from TRBV15 and TRBJ2-7; 10 bases match TRBD1. Germline values: CDR1 LNHNV, CDR2 YYDKDF (reference sequence). V was pared by 0 bases and J by 3 bases, with 5 bases of the junction left unmatched. The CDR3 covers 16 residues. CDR3 DNA sequence: TGTGCCACCAGCAGAGATCTTGGGGACAGGGGCTACGAGCAGTACTTC. Its translation is CATSRDLGDRGYEQYF.

In its sample, this clonotype was seen a few times. The chain links TRBV6-2 or TRBV6-3 to TRBJ1-1; unclear D gene. Per the germline V gene, CDR1 is MNHEY and CDR2 is SVGEGT. The CDR3 is made up of 12 amino acids. With 6 bases removed from V and 1 base from J, the gap between germline ends came to 6 bases. The CDR3 DNA reads as TGTGCCAGCAGGGACCCGAACACTGAAGCTTTCTTT. Protein product: CASRDPNTEAFF.